The 21 T cell receptor beta chains presented below share a single source sample, sequenced in a study of cytomegalovirus exposure and HLA in healthy donors. Amplification used 60 Vbeta primers and 13 Jbeta primers. Assay used: immunoSEQ multiplex PCR; TCRdb lists only in-frame clones, some missing. The data contain around 130,000 clones, approximately 67% of them singletons. The sample was PBMCs. All receptors derive from a woman aged 60-75 years in good health and CMV-seronegative.

The J gene is TRBJ2-3, the V gene TRBV9; possibly TRBD2 for D (6 bases). This CDR3 has 15 residues. Germline V gene sequence: CDR1 SGDLS, CDR2 YYNGEE. Trimming took 0 bases from V and 2 from J, leaving 10 bases between them. The CDR3 loop is CASSVVGGYTDTQYF. The CDR3 DNA sequence: TGTGCCAGCAGCGTAGTTGGAGGGTACACAGATACGCAGTATTTT.

The chain carries TRBV7-9 and TRBJ2-2; tentatively, D is TRBD1 (5 bases). Trimming removed 7 bases at V and 3 bases at J, with 12 bases between. CDR3 length equals 14 residues. Germline V gene lookup returns CDR1 SEHNR and CDR2 FQNEAQ (reference sequence). This CDR3 is CASKAGFDTGELFF. CDR3 coding DNA: TGTGCCAGCAAGGCAGGGTTCGACACCGGGGAGCTGTTTTTT.

The chain employs TRBV6-6 and TRBJ1-4; a weak D match, TRBD1 (6 bases). Germline-derived CDR1 and CDR2 are MNHNY and SVGAGI (reference sequence). The CDR3 extends over 13 amino acids. Deletions cut 6 bases from V and 7 bases from J, with 12 bases between. The CDR3 region has the DNA TGTGCCAGCAGAACAGGGTTCGCTGAAAAACTGTTTTTT. This sequence encodes CASRTGFAEKLFF.

This clone was picked up a small number of times. The chain couples TRBV5-6 to TRBJ2-2, with D possibly TRBD2 on 5 matching bases. From germline, CDR1 is SGHDT and CDR2 YYEEEE. The CDR3 covers 16 residues. Between the trimmed V and J ends, which lost 3 bases and 4 bases, there was a span of 16 bases. The CDR3 spells CASSYRSLDPTGELFF. CDR3 DNA: TGTGCCAGCAGCTATCGATCACTAGATCCCACCGGGGAGCTGTTTTTT.

This chain connects TRBV19 to TRBJ2-3, with 8 positions matching TRBD1. The germline CDR1 and CDR2 sequences are LNHDA and SQIVND (reference sequence). V shed 5 bases, J shed 6 bases, and the junction held 22 bases outside the gene matches. This CDR3 has 19 residues. The CDR3 is CASSSHLPDRERLTDTQYF. The CDR3 nucleotides read TGTGCCAGTAGTTCGCACCTCCCGGACAGGGAACGCTTAACGGATACGCAGTATTTT.

This chain uses TRBV6-5 with TRBJ2-7; TRBD2 might be the D (6 bases). Trimming removed 5 bases from V and 3 bases from J, with 14 bases in between. From germline, CDR1 is MNHEY and CDR2 SVGAGI. The CDR3 loop spans 14 amino acids. The CDR3 DNA follows: TGTGCCAGCAGTGAAAGGGGCGGGGTCTACGAGCAGTACTTC. It yields the protein CASSERGGVYEQYF.

V and J are TRBV5-5 and TRBJ2-2, with D possibly matching TRBD2 (6 bases). The CDR3 contains 15 residues. Germline V gene data show CDR1 as SGHKS and CDR2 as YYEKEE (reference sequence). V lost 4 bases, J lost 0 bases, and 10 bases lay in between. In DNA, the CDR3 is TGTGCCAGCAGCCGGGCGGGGTCGAACACCGGGGAGCTGTTTTTT. Its translation: CASSRAGSNTGELFF.

This clone was counted a single time. J is TRBJ1-4 and V is TRBV19; D is unclear. Germline lookup yields CDR1 LNHDA and CDR2 SQIVND (reference sequence). This CDR3 contains 12 residues. Trimming left V 0 bases short and J 8 bases short, with 4 bases between. The CDR3 bases are TGTGCCAGTAGTATAGAACGGGAAAAACTGTTTTTT. Residues: CASSIEREKLFF.

The chain has TRBV2 and TRBJ2-3; D is unclear. The CDR3 runs 16 residues. Germline V gene data show CDR1 as SNHLY and CDR2 as FYNNEI. Trimming removed 3 bases from V and 0 bases from J, with 13 bases in between. The CDR3 spells CASSEGSLMSTDTQYF. The CDR3 DNA reads as TGTGCCAGCAGTGAGGGCAGTCTGATGAGCACAGATACGCAGTATTTT.

The J gene is TRBJ2-1, the V gene TRBV7-3; 8 bases fit TRBD2. The CDR3 is 16 residues long. After removal of 4 bases from V and 4 bases from J, the junction contained 9 bases not matched to a gene. Germline CDR1 and CDR2: SGHTA and FQGTGA. CDR3 protein: CASSSTTSGRYNEQFF. CDR3 nucleotide sequence: TGTGCCAGCAGCTCAACAACTAGCGGCCGATACAATGAGCAGTTCTTC. The variable domain in full, with the rest retrieved from reference TRBV7-3 and TRBJ2-1, is GAGVSQTPSNKVTEKGKYVELRCDPISGHTALYWYRQSLGQGPEFLIYFQGTGAADDSGLPNDRFFAVRPEGSVSTLKIQRTERGDSAVYLCASSSTTSGRYNEQFFGPGTRLTVL.

The genes are TRBV7-2 and TRBJ1-2; TRBD1 is a possible D gene (6 bases). Trimming removed 2 bases at V and 7 bases at J, with 26 bases between. Germline CDR1 reads SGHTA; CDR2 reads FQGNSA. The CDR3 spans 18 residues. Here the CDR3 DNA reads TGTGCCAGCAGCTTAATGGGCAGGGGTGACACGCGGGGGCTTGGCTACACCTTC. Its translation is CASSLMGRGDTRGLGYTF.

The table lists this clone with a few counts. V is TRBV6-6 and J is TRBJ1-5; tentatively, D is TRBD1 (6 bases). This CDR3 has 15 residues. Germline V gene lookup returns CDR1 MNHNY and CDR2 SVGAGI (reference sequence). Trimming cost V 6 bases and J 0 bases, with 12 bases left between them. CDR3 residues: CASRSGQYSNQPQHF. CDR3 DNA sequence: TGTGCCAGCAGGAGCGGACAGTATAGCAATCAGCCCCAGCATTTT.

This chain connects TRBV19 to TRBJ1-2, with D possibly TRBD1 on 6 matching bases. V gave up 6 bases and J gave up 4 bases, with 12 bases separating them. Looked up from germline, CDR1 is LNHDA and CDR2 is SQIVND (reference sequence). CDR3 size: 13 residues. Written as DNA, the CDR3 is TGTGCCAGTAGGAGAGGGGGAGCCTATGGCTACACCTTC. Translating gives CASRRGGAYGYTF.

As to this clone: Relative to the germline gene, one junction end is altered; a read error may explain this. J is TRBJ1-1 and V is TRBV7-9; D remains ambiguous. Germline-derived CDR1 and CDR2 are SEHNR and FQNEAQ (reference sequence). This CDR3 comprises 15 residues. The CDR3 sequence: CSSSFWARSGTEAFF. CDR3 DNA sequence: TGTTCCAGCAGCTTTTGGGCCCGATCGGGGACTGAAGCTTTCTTT.

The rearrangement joins TRBV29-1 to TRBJ2-7, with TRBD2 identical over 11 bases. The CDR3 contains 15 residues. Per the germline V gene, CDR1 is SQVTM and CDR2 is ANQGSEA. Unmatched junction bases numbered 9, after V lost 5 bases and J lost 3 bases. The CDR3 loop is CSVTSSSGGNYEQYF. In nucleotides, the CDR3 is TGCAGCGTTACGTCGTCTAGCGGGGGGAACTACGAGCAGTACTTC.

This chain connects TRBV5-1 to TRBJ1-1; possible D gene TRBD1, 5 bases. This CDR3 contains 14 residues. Germline values: CDR1 SGHRS, CDR2 YFSETQ. The ends were cut back, 0 bases at V and 5 bases at J, with 11 bases in the middle. DNA of the CDR3: TGCGCCAGCAGCTTGGAGGGGTCCCTGACTGAAGCTTTCTTT. This codes for CASSLEGSLTEAFF.

The chain employs TRBV29-1 and TRBJ1-5; TRBD1 might be the D (5 bases). V lost 4 bases and J 3 bases, leaving 10 bases between the germline ends. CDR3 size: 13 residues. The V gene's germline CDR1 is SQVTM and CDR2 ANQGSEA. CDR3 DNA: TGCAGCGTTGGTATGGACAACAATCAGCCCCAGCATTTT. It yields the protein CSVGMDNNQPQHF.

As to this clone: Other DNA sequences in the sample encode the same CDR3. The DNA for the CDR3 is TGCAGCGTGCGGGACAGGGGATTCGGTCAGCCCCAGCATTTT. It is translated as CSVRDRGFGQPQHF. V and J are TRBV29-1 and TRBJ1-5, with 10 bases fitting TRBD1. After removal of 6 bases from V and 6 bases from J, the junction contained 8 bases not matched to a gene. The CDR3 sequence is 14 residues long. Germline V lookup: CDR1 SQVTM, CDR2 ANQGSEA.

The V and J genes are TRBV6-1 and TRBJ2-7, with D possibly being TRBD1 (6 bases). CDR3 length equals 15 residues. Per germline, CDR1 MNHNS and CDR2 SASEGT. V lost 4 bases and J 4 bases, leaving 17 bases between the germline ends. CDR3 sequence: CASSGSRGRLYEQYF. CDR3 DNA: TGTGCCAGCAGTGGCTCCAGGGGAAGATTATACGAGCAGTACTTC.

The rearrangement joins TRBV7-2 to TRBJ1-2, with D tentatively TRBD1 (5 bases). The germline V gene has CDR1 SGHTA and CDR2 FQGNSA. V lost 0 bases and J lost 5, with 10 bases in between. The CDR3 is 14 residues long. The CDR3 nucleotides are TGTGCCAGCAGCTTAGCGCCGGGGGGGTATGGCTACACCTTC. Translating it yields CASSLAPGGYGYTF.

The chain combines TRBV5-1 with TRBJ2-7, with 10 nucleotides matching TRBD1. Germline V CDR1 and CDR2: SGHRS, YFSETQ. The CDR3 covers 15 residues. The V and J ends lost 0 bases and 1 base, in that order; junction bases with no gene match: 1. As DNA, the CDR3 is TGCGCCAGCAGCTTGGGGGGACAGGGGTCCTACGAGCAGTACTTC. Translating gives CASSLGGQGSYEQYF.